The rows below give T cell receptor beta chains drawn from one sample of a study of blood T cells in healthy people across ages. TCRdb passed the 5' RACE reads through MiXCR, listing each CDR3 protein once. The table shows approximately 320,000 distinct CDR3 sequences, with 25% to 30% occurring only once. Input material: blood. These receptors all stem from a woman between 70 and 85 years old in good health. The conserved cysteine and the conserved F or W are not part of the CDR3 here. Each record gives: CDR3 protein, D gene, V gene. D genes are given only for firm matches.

cdr3_aa: ASSSNSGRGRGTQY
d_call: TRBD2
v_call: TRBV5-5

cdr3_aa: SAPGDRGQETQY
d_call: TRBD1
v_call: TRBV20-1

cdr3_aa: ASSSLPSGQGVTAF
d_call: TRBD1
v_call: TRBV5-1

cdr3_aa: SLTGGSYEQY
d_call: TRBD2
v_call: TRBV20-1

cdr3_aa: ASRIGQENTEAF
d_call: TRBD1
v_call: TRBV6-1

cdr3_aa: ASSLYAGGSTDTQY
d_call: TRBD2
v_call: TRBV5-8

cdr3_aa: ASSLSVGTEAF
d_call: .
v_call: TRBV12-3/TRBV12-4

cdr3_aa: SARDRGVNTIY
d_call: .
v_call: TRBV20-1

cdr3_aa: ASSRTDEQF
d_call: .
v_call: TRBV6-1

cdr3_aa: ASSSTRNQGGNTEAF
d_call: TRBD1
v_call: TRBV7-9

cdr3_aa: SVTGDTGELF
d_call: TRBD1
v_call: TRBV20-1

cdr3_aa: ASSSQLRGSYNEQF
d_call: .
v_call: TRBV12-3/TRBV12-4

cdr3_aa: ASSSQLGGGSVDEQF
d_call: .
v_call: TRBV9

cdr3_aa: ASSFSGASHRVNYGYT
d_call: .
v_call: TRBV5-4

cdr3_aa: ASSLARGNKLF
d_call: .
v_call: TRBV7-9

cdr3_aa: ASRLSGSGTQY
d_call: .
v_call: TRBV5-1

cdr3_aa: ASSSGLGGHIDVDGYT
d_call: .
v_call: TRBV7-9

cdr3_aa: ASSKTGGTEKLF
d_call: TRBD1
v_call: TRBV7-2

cdr3_aa: ASSVATSRTQALHEQF
d_call: .
v_call: TRBV9

cdr3_aa: ASSLVIAGYNEQF
d_call: TRBD2
v_call: TRBV5-1

cdr3_aa: SATRNVGANEKLF
d_call: .
v_call: TRBV20-1

cdr3_aa: ASSGYRDVAKNIQY
d_call: .
v_call: TRBV2

cdr3_aa: ASSQDGVNTGELF
d_call: .
v_call: TRBV4-2

cdr3_aa: ASTDLGQGSDEQY
d_call: TRBD1
v_call: TRBV12-3/TRBV12-4

cdr3_aa: ASSQGRDSPLH
d_call: .
v_call: TRBV4-1

cdr3_aa: ASSSGLAGGF
d_call: TRBD2
v_call: TRBV7-9